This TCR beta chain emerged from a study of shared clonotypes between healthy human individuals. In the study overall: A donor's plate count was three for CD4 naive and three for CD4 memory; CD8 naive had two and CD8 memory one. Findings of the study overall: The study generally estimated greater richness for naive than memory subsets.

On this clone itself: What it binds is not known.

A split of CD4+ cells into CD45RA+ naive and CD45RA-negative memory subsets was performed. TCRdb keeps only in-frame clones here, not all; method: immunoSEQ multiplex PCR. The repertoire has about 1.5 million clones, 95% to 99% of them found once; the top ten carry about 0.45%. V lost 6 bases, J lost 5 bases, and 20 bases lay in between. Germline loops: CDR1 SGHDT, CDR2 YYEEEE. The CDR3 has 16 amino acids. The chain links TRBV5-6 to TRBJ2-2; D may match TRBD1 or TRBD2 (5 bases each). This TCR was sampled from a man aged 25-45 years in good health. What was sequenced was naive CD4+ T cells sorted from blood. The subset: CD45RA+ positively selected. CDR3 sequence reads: CASTQGGILATGELFF. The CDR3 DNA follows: TGTGCCAGCACCCAGGGTGGAATCCTAGCAACCGGGGAGCTGTTTTTT.